These 11 T cell receptor beta chains share one sample of origin, sequenced in a study of T cell responses to AZD1222 COVID-19 vaccine (dated by TCRdb to about 2021). The time point label on this specimen signifies: baseline before first vaccination. Receptor amplification or capture employed the immunoSEQ multiplex PCR assay. This is the immuneACCESS table as TCRdb keeps it, with only in-frame sequences that have V and J called. A part of the clones is gone; compared with another copy, unresolved V genes explain less than half, and the rest is unexplained. The sample table lists some 150,000 clones, under 95% of them with a count of one. Of the sample, under 5.5% falls within the top ten clones. This material consisted of peripheral blood, taken on day 0 of AZD1222 vaccination. These TCRs come from an adult in good health.

In nucleotides, the CDR3 is TGTGCCAGCAGCTTGGTAGACATCTCCTATGGCTACACCTTC. Translating it yields CASSLVDISYGYTF. The chain recombines TRBV5-4 with TRBJ1-2; D ambiguous. The V gene's germline CDR1 is SGHNT and CDR2 YYREEE (reference sequence). Between the trimmed V and J ends, which lost 0 bases and 4 bases, there was a span of 10 bases. CDR3 length: 14 residues. The variable domain in full, completed from reference TRBV5-4 and TRBJ1-2, reads ETGVTQSPTHLIKTRGQQVTLRCSSQSGHNTVSWYQQALGQGPQFIFQYYREEENGRGNFPPRFSGLQFPNYSSELNVNALELDDSALYLCASSLVDISYGYTFGSGTRLTVV.

The CDR3: CATSRDIGARSLSSYEQYF. CDR3 DNA: TGTGCCACCAGCAGAGATATCGGGGCCCGATCCCTAAGCTCCTACGAGCAGTACTTC. This sequence joins TRBV15 and TRBJ2-7; D assignment may be TRBD1 or TRBD2 (5 bases each). V lost 0 bases and J 0 bases, leaving 21 bases between the germline ends. Germline V gives CDR1 LNHNV, CDR2 YYDKDF (reference sequence). The CDR3 is 19 residues long.

This clone has a single count. This chain connects TRBV18 to TRBJ1-1; weak D call: TRBD1 (6 bases). The CDR3 is 14 residues long. The V gene's germline CDR1 is KGHSH and CDR2 LQKENI. Trimming shortened V by 3 bases and J by 4 bases, and 12 bases separated the two germline ends. The CDR3 region is CASSPREGGTEAFF. The CDR3 DNA reads as TGTGCCAGCTCACCCCGAGAGGGGGGCACTGAAGCTTTCTTT. Full variable domain (rest looked up from reference TRBV18 and TRBJ1-1): NAGVMQNPRHLVRRRGQEARLRCSPMKGHSHVYWYRQLPEEGLKFMVYLQKENIIDESGMPKERFSAEFPKEGPSILRIQQVVRGDSAAYFCASSPREGGTEAFFGQGTRLTVV.

This clone was seen just once. The V and J genes are TRBV4-3 and TRBJ2-1; 9 bases fit TRBD1. V trimming: 3 bases; J trimming: 5 bases; junction bases outside the gene matches: 5. Germline CDR1 LGHNA, CDR2 YSLEER. The CDR3 sequence is 15 residues long. The CDR3 is CASSQGTGINNEQFF. The CDR3 coding sequence is TGCGCCAGCAGCCAGGGGACAGGGATCAACAATGAGCAGTTCTTC.

The chain couples TRBV7-2 to TRBJ2-5; 11 nucleotides match TRBD2. J lost 3 bases, V lost 5 bases, and 5 bases had no gene match. Looked up from germline, CDR1 is SGHTA and CDR2 is FQGNSA. This CDR3 has 15 residues. CDR3: CASSRGLAEEETQYF. CDR3 DNA sequence: TGTGCCAGCAGCCGGGGACTAGCGGAAGAAGAGACCCAGTACTTC.

This chain links TRBV9 with TRBJ2-1; 11 nucleotides align to TRBD2. CDR3 length: 16 amino acids. The V gene end was trimmed by 3 bases and the J gene end by 7 bases; junction bases not matched to a gene: 9. Germline lookup yields CDR1 SGDLS and CDR2 YYNGEE. Here the CDR3 DNA reads TGTGCCAGCAGCGACTTAGCGGGAGGGCCGGCGAATGAGCAGTTCTTC. Translated, it gives CASSDLAGGPANEQFF.

The chain uses TRBV5-1 and TRBJ1-4; D is unresolved. Germline-derived CDR1 and CDR2 are SGHRS and YFSETQ. The V gene lost 2 bases and the J gene lost 1 base, with 6 bases spanning the gap. CDR3 length: 14 residues. CDR3 sequence: CASSFAGTNEKLFF. CDR3 in DNA: TGCGCCAGCAGCTTCGCGGGAACTAATGAAAAACTGTTTTTT. The complete variable domain, with remaining parts taken from reference TRBV5-1 and TRBJ1-4, reads KAGVTQTPRYLIKTRGQQVTLSCSPISGHRSVSWYQQTPGQGLQFLFEYFSETQRNKGNFPGRFSGRQFSNSRSEMNVSTLELGDSALYLCASSFAGTNEKLFFGSGTQLSVL.

The J gene is TRBJ2-1, the V gene TRBV28; D gene unclear. V was pared by 6 bases and J by 2 bases, with 5 bases between. This CDR3 spans 12 amino acids. Germline CDR1 and CDR2: MDHEN and SYDVKM. The CDR3 sequence: CASRLAYNEQFF. DNA of the CDR3: TGTGCCAGCAGACTGGCCTACAATGAGCAGTTCTTC.

The chain has TRBV7-3 and TRBJ2-7; a weak D match, TRBD1 (6 bases). In germline, CDR1 is SGHTA, CDR2 FQGTGA. The length of the CDR3 is 13 residues. The V end was cut by 3 bases, the J end by 4 bases, with 10 bases between. The CDR3 sequence is CASSFQQGYEQYF. The CDR3 DNA follows: TGTGCCAGCAGCTTTCAACAGGGTTACGAGCAGTACTTC.

The genes are TRBV9 and TRBJ1-1, with 7 bases identical to TRBD1. V shed 2 bases, J shed 0 bases, and the junction held 1 base outside the gene matches. Germline values: CDR1 SGDLS, CDR2 YYNGEE. CDR3 length: 14 residues. In DNA, the CDR3 is TGTGCCAGCAGCGTCGACAGGGTGAACACTGAAGCTTTCTTT. This encodes CASSVDRVNTEAFF.

Points on this clone: One end of the junction does not line up with germline, which may come from a read error. This chain links TRBV3-1 (or the pseudogene TRBV3-2) with TRBJ1-2; 7 bases match TRBD1. Germline CDR1 is LGHDT and CDR2 is YNNKEL (reference sequence). There are 14 residues in the CDR3. CDR3 sequence: CASNRQGDNDGYTF. CDR3 nucleotides: TGTGCCAGCAACCGTCAGGGGGATAACGATGGCTACACCTTC.